This T cell receptor beta chain was obtained from a study of CD8 T cell repertoires and HIV-1 epitope variants. Overall study context: Enriched T cells were co-cultured with equal autologous T cell-negative cells. The baseline condition was 1M T cells left uncultured.

The table came from immunoSEQ multiplex PCR; TCRdb's copy has only in-frame clones and leaves some out. The data contain tens of thousands of clones, roughly four fifths of them seen just once; the ten biggest clones take up approximately 24%. The V and J ends lost 5 bases and 2 bases respectively, with 8 bases between them. The CDR3 consists of 12 residues. Germline V lookup: CDR1 SQVTM, CDR2 ANQGSEA. This sequence was found in a male donor with HIV. The material sequenced was uncultured baseline CD8+ T cells from peripheral blood mononuclear cells (PBMCs). V gene TRBV29-1 combines with J gene TRBJ2-3; no clear D gene. The CDR3 protein is CSVHPYTDTQYF. CDR3 DNA: TGCAGCGTTCACCCATACACAGATACGCAGTATTTT.